What follows are 29 T cell receptor beta chains derived from one specimen sequenced in a study of post-analysis software for immune sequencing data. What these receptors recognize is not known. Overall study findings and caveats: Patients carried a handful of TRBV segments more frequently than controls did, and TRBV5-6, TRBV5-1 and TRBV20-1 were among them.

Included in the TCR beta cDNA libraries were unique molecular identifiers. TCRdb itself ran the PCR reads through MiXCR, one entry per CDR3 protein. Among hundreds of thousands of distinct CDR3 sequences, 30% were seen once, and the ten largest hold about 0.5%. The specimen sequenced was blood. The receptor set was obtained from a girl aged 5 to 17 with multiple sclerosis.

This clonotype appeared a few times. This chain links TRBV29-1 with TRBJ1-2, with 7 bases that match TRBD1. The J segment lost 4 bases and the V segment lost 0 bases, leaving 2 bases of the junction unmatched. This CDR3 comprises 13 residues. Germline V lookup: CDR1 SQVTM, CDR2 ANQGSEA. The CDR3 reads CSVEEEGAYGYTF. DNA for the CDR3: TGCAGCGTTGAAGAAGAGGGGGCCTATGGCTACACCTTC.

This clonotype was picked up one time. This chain uses TRBV14 with TRBJ2-7; D is unresolved. The CDR3 runs to 15 residues. Germline V gives CDR1 SGHDN, CDR2 FVKESK. V lost 3 bases, J lost 0 bases, and 12 bases lay in between. In DNA form, the CDR3 reads TGTGCCAGCAGCCAGAGCATAAGAAGCTCCTACGAGCAGTACTTC. Residues: CASSQSIRSSYEQYF.

In this sample, this clonotype turned up a few times. CDR3 in DNA: TGTGCCAGCAGGACCCGGGACAGGGGGCACACTGAAGCTTTCTTT. Protein: CASRTRDRGHTEAFF. This chain uses TRBV12-3 or TRBV12-4 with TRBJ1-1; 12 bases are a match to TRBD1. The V segment lost 6 bases and the J segment 3 bases; nucleotides outside the gene matches: 5. The CDR3 is 15 amino acids.

The V call is TRBV7-9, the J call TRBJ2-4; D may be TRBD1 or TRBD2 (5 bases each). V was shortened by 3 bases and J by 15 bases, with 18 bases between the two germline ends. There are 13 residues in the CDR3. In germline, CDR1 is SEHNR, CDR2 FQNEAQ (reference sequence). The CDR3 bases are TGTGCCAGCAGCTTCGACAGTCGGTGGGAGCGGTACTTC. It yields the protein CASSFDSRWERYF.

This chain links TRBV6-1 with TRBJ2-7; a possible D gene is TRBD1 (5 bases). Near its end, the DNA agrees better with TRBJ2-5, so the J call may be wrong. Germline V gene sequence: CDR1 MNHNS, CDR2 SASEGT. The CDR3 consists of 12 residues. CDR3 protein: CAGIGVGQTQYF. DNA for the CDR3: TGTGCCGGCATAGGGGTCGGGCAGACCCAGTACTTC.

This clonotype was seen more than once but under ten times. The chain couples TRBV12-3 or TRBV12-4 to TRBJ1-2; 12 bases agree with TRBD1. J was trimmed by 3 bases and V by 3 bases; bases with no gene match: 5. CDR3 length equals 16 residues. Here the CDR3 DNA reads TGTGCCAGCAGTTTGGGACAGGGGGCTGGCGACTATGGCTACACCTTC. Protein: CASSLGQGAGDYGYTF.

The chain uses TRBV20-1 and TRBJ2-5; no firm D call. Germline V gene data show CDR1 as DFQATT and CDR2 as SNEGSKA (reference sequence). Trimming shortened V by 3 bases and J by 6 bases, and 5 bases separated the two germline ends. The CDR3 runs 10 residues. CDR3 loop: CSASRQTQYF. CDR3 bases: TGCAGTGCTAGCAGGCAGACCCAGTACTTC.

The V gene is TRBV28, the J gene TRBJ2-5; 8 nucleotides line up with TRBD1. The J call may not be correct, given that the DNA end is closer to TRBJ2-7. This CDR3 has 15 amino acids. The germline CDR1 and CDR2 sequences are MDHEN and SYDVKM. CDR3 residues: CASSFGDRFFYEQYF. The CDR3 nucleotides read TGTGCCAGCAGTTTTGGGGACAGGTTTTTCTACGAGCAGTACTTC.

This chain connects TRBV20-1 to TRBJ1-6; TRBD1 might be the D (5 bases). The CDR3 has 14 amino acids. V lost 0 bases and J lost 11, with 14 bases in between. Germline CDR1 DFQATT, CDR2 SNEGSKA (reference sequence). The CDR3 loop is CSARDQGIVPPLHF. For the CDR3, the DNA is TGCAGTGCTAGAGATCAGGGTATTGTTCCACCCCTCCACTTT.

The chain combines TRBV15 with TRBJ2-2; D unresolved. The V and J ends lost 0 bases and 5 bases respectively, with 10 bases between them. Per germline, CDR1 LNHNV and CDR2 YYDKDF (reference sequence). The length of the CDR3 is 15 residues. The CDR3 loop reads CATSRDFMWTGELFF. The CDR3 nucleotides read TGTGCCACCAGCAGAGATTTTATGTGGACCGGGGAGCTGTTTTTT. Drawing the rest from reference TRBV15 and TRBJ2-2, the complete variable domain is DAMVIQNPRYQVTQFGKPVTLSCSQTLNHNVMYWYQQKSSQAPKLLFHYYDKDFNNEADTPDNFQSRRPNTSFCFLDIRSPGLGDTAMYLCATSRDFMWTGELFFGEGSRLTVL.

This rearrangement joins TRBV4-2 to TRBJ2-5; 11 nucleotides match TRBD2. Germline V gives CDR1 LGHNA, CDR2 YNFKEQ. The CDR3 loop spans 17 amino acids. The V gene end was trimmed by 4 bases and the J gene end by 2 bases; junction bases not matched to a gene: 9. CDR3 DNA sequence: TGTGCCAGCAGCCCGTCGAAGGGACTAGCGGCTCAAGAGACCCAGTACTTC. Residues: CASSPSKGLAAQETQYF.

The chain employs TRBV10-3 and TRBJ2-5; D perhaps matches TRBD1 (5 bases). CDR3 length: 15 amino acids. The germline V and J ends were trimmed by 2 bases and 2 bases, with 12 bases remaining between them. Germline loops: CDR1 ENHRY, CDR2 SYGVKD. DNA of the CDR3: TGTGCCATCAGTGAGCCGCAGGGAAGGCAAGAGACCCAGTACTTC. This sequence encodes CAISEPQGRQETQYF.

On this clonotype: A read error may explain this, as a much larger clone is one base away. The chain carries TRBV12-3 or TRBV12-4 and TRBJ2-6, with 7 bases identical to TRBD1. The CDR3 covers 15 residues. After removal of 6 bases from V and 2 bases from J, the junction contained 4 bases not matched to a gene. The CDR3 DNA reads TGTGCCAGCAGGGTTACAGGGGCTGGGGCCAACGTCCTGACTTTC. Translation: CASRVTGAGANVLTF.

V and J are TRBV10-3 and TRBJ2-7, with 8 bases aligning to TRBD2. The DNA matches TRBJ2-5 better at its end, which makes the J call doubtful. This CDR3 has 14 amino acids. Germline lookup yields CDR1 ENHRY and CDR2 SYGVKD. CDR3 in amino acids: CAISAGLAPETQYF. DNA of the CDR3: TGTGCCATCAGTGCAGGACTAGCCCCAGAGACCCAGTACTTC.

This clonotype appeared a few times. The CDR3 region is CSAEDRGRHQPQHF. CDR3 in DNA: TGCAGTGCCGAGGACAGGGGGAGGCATCAGCCCCAGCATTTT. The rearrangement joins TRBV20-1 to TRBJ1-5; TRBD1 agrees at 10 bases. Germline V gene data show CDR1 as DFQATT and CDR2 as SNEGSKA (reference sequence). The CDR3 runs to 14 residues. J lost 5 bases, V lost 6 bases, and 7 bases had no gene match.

This clonotype came up once. The chain recombines TRBV18 with TRBJ1-1; 9 bases map to TRBD1. The germline gives CDR1 KGHSH, CDR2 LQKENI. The V gene end was trimmed by 6 bases and the J gene end by 6 bases; junction bases not matched to a gene: 11. The CDR3 is 15 residues long. The CDR3 region is CASSGDRALLPEAFF. CDR3 in DNA: TGTGCCAGCTCCGGGGACAGGGCGCTACTCCCTGAAGCTTTCTTT.

This chain links TRBV7-9 with TRBJ2-1; possibly TRBD1 for D (6 bases). The germline V gene has CDR1 SEHNR and CDR2 FQNEAQ (reference sequence). The CDR3 has 15 amino acids. With 5 bases removed from V and 7 bases from J, the gap between germline ends came to 18 bases. Here the CDR3 reads CASSLGESRGNEQFF. The CDR3 coding sequence is TGTGCCAGCAGCCTTGGCGAAAGCAGGGGAAATGAGCAGTTCTTC.

The chain carries TRBV4-3 and TRBJ2-7; 16 bases fit TRBD2. The CDR3 runs to 19 residues. V shed 3 bases and J 5 bases; nucleotides not matched to a gene: 13. Germline assignment: CDR1 LGHNA and CDR2 YSLEER. CDR3 residues: CASSHGPGTSGGERNEQYF. CDR3 DNA sequence: TGCGCCAGCAGCCATGGACCCGGGACTAGCGGGGGGGAGAGGAACGAGCAGTACTTC.

This clonotype was seen more than once but under ten times. The junction shows a germline mismatch at one end, possibly a read error. Written as DNA, the CDR3 is TGTGCCAGCAGCTTAGGGGGGCTGCATTCACCCCCCCACTTT. It specifies CASSLGGLHSPPHF. This sequence joins TRBV7-9 and TRBJ1-6, with D possibly matching TRBD1 (6 bases). Germline V lookup: CDR1 SEHNR, CDR2 FQNEAQ (reference sequence). The CDR3 loop spans 14 amino acids.

The chain couples TRBV12-3 or TRBV12-4 to TRBJ1-5; D gene uncertain. The CDR3 loop spans 13 amino acids. Trimming took off 2 bases at V and 5 bases at J, with 7 bases between the two ends. CDR3 sequence: CASSLISDQPQHF. The CDR3 DNA reads TGTGCCAGCAGTTTAATATCAGATCAGCCCCAGCATTTT.

The J gene is TRBJ2-7, the V gene TRBV21-1; the table names TRBD2, a call not compared with the DNA. TRBV21-1 is termed a pseudogene. The CDR3 is made up of 16 amino acids. DNA for the CDR3: TGTGCCAGCAGCGGTCGGACTAGCGGAATCTCCTACGAGCAGTACTTC. It is translated as CASSGRTSGISYEQYF.

Only a few counts were recorded for this clonotype. The chain recombines TRBV6-6 with TRBJ2-2; D unclear. The V gene lost 6 bases and the J gene lost 6 bases, with 14 bases spanning the gap. CDR3 length: 14 residues. Germline CDR1 MNHNY, CDR2 SVGAGI (reference sequence). CDR3 sequence: CASSSKSGPGELFF. CDR3 sequence (DNA): TGTGCCAGCAGCTCCAAATCTGGGCCCGGGGAGCTGTTTTTT.

The chain is built from TRBV5-1 and TRBJ1-4, with a weak D call TRBD1 (6 bases). Trimming pared 0 bases from V and 3 bases from J, leaving 9 bases between. The CDR3 spans 15 residues. Germline lookup yields CDR1 SGHRS and CDR2 YFSETQ. CDR3: CASSLASGANEKLFF. The CDR3 nucleotides are TGCGCCAGCAGCTTGGCATCAGGGGCTAATGAAAAACTGTTTTTT.

This clonotype was counted a few times. The rearrangement uses TRBV6-2 or TRBV6-3 and TRBJ2-7; 10 bases are a match to TRBD2. The germline V gene has CDR1 MNHEY and CDR2 SVGEGT. The V segment lost 6 bases and the J segment 3 bases; nucleotides outside the gene matches: 8. The CDR3 covers 15 residues. CDR3 in DNA: TGTGCCAGCAGCCCTCAGACTAGCGGGTTCTACGAGCAGTACTTC. This sequence encodes CASSPQTSGFYEQYF.

V and J are TRBV29-1 and TRBJ1-2; D perhaps matches TRBD1 (5 bases). Trimming shortened V by 6 bases and J by 1 base, and 18 bases separated the two germline ends. Germline V gives CDR1 SQVTM, CDR2 ANQGSEA. This CDR3 is built from 15 residues. The chain's CDR3 is CSVQRGTVNNYGYTF. CDR3 nucleotides: TGCAGCGTCCAGAGGGGTACAGTAAATAACTATGGCTACACCTTC.

This clonotype turned up a few times. This sequence joins TRBV18 and TRBJ2-1; no reliable D call. The length of the CDR3 is 12 residues. Germline V gene data show CDR1 as KGHSH and CDR2 as LQKENI. V lost 4 bases and J lost 7, with 8 bases in between. The CDR3 spells CASSLTENEQFF. The CDR3 DNA reads as TGTGCCAGCTCACTGACCGAGAATGAGCAGTTCTTC.

Comment on this clonotype: The junction does not match germline at one end; this may be a read error. The chain couples TRBV6-1 to TRBJ1-5, with a possible D match to TRBD1 (5 bases). The CDR3 covers 15 residues. Germline-derived CDR1 and CDR2 are MNHNS and SASEGT. CDR3 protein: CANSIRRDSNQPQHF. In nucleotides, the CDR3 is TGTGCCAACAGTATCAGACGGGACAGCAATCAGCCCCAGCATTTT.

Concerning this clonotype itself: It may be a read error: a sequence one base away is much more abundant. This sequence joins TRBV29-1 and TRBJ2-1, with D tentatively TRBD1 (8 bases). CDR3 length: 12 amino acids. The ends were cut back, 7 bases at V and 13 bases at J, with 20 bases in the middle. From germline, CDR1 is SQVTM and CDR2 ANQGSEA. The CDR3 region has the DNA TGCAGCGCAGACAGGGGAGGGGAGACCCAGTTCTTC. It is translated as CSADRGGETQFF.

This clonotype was seen a few times. The chain uses TRBV28 and TRBJ2-7; TRBD1 agrees at 7 bases. Germline V CDR1 and CDR2: MDHEN, SYDVKM. Trimming took 1 base from V and 0 from J; bases not matched to a gene: 6. The CDR3 has 16 residues. The chain's CDR3 is CASSLLGGDSSYEQYF. DNA for the CDR3: TGTGCCAGCAGTTTATTGGGTGGGGACAGCTCCTACGAGCAGTACTTC.